Reported below is one T cell receptor (beta chain). The use of a sample-barcoded 5' primer and a J-beta primer mix characterized a second PCR of roughly 7 to 11 cycles. MiXCR, run by TCRdb on the 5' RACE reads, gives a single entry per CDR3 protein. This sample has roughly 410,000 distinct CDR3 sequences, with over 45% found just once. These data come from a study of blood T cells in healthy people across ages. CDR1 and CDR2 (germline): MGHRA, YSYEKL. This CDR3 contains 16 residues. The germline V and J ends were trimmed by 0 bases and 0 bases, with 8 bases remaining between them. The TCR sequence derives from a man aged 55 to 69 in good health. The rearrangement joins TRBV4-1 to TRBJ1-4; D unclear. Sequencing was done on a sample of blood. The CDR3 coding sequence is TGCGCCAGCAGCCAAGAGTCCGTTGCAACTAATGAAAAACTGTTTTTT. Translated, it gives CASSQESVATNEKLFF.